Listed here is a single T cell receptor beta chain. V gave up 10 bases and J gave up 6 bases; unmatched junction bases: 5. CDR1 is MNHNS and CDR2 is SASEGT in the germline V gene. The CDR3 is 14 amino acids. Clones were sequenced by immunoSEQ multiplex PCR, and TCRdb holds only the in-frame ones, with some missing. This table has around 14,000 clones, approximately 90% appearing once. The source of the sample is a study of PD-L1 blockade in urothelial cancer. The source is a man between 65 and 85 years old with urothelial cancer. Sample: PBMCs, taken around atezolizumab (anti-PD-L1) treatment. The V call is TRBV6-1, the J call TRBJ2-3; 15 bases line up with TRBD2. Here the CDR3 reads CANQGTSGGDTQYF. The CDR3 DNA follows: TGTGCCAACCAAGGGACTAGCGGGGGGGATACGCAGTATTTT.